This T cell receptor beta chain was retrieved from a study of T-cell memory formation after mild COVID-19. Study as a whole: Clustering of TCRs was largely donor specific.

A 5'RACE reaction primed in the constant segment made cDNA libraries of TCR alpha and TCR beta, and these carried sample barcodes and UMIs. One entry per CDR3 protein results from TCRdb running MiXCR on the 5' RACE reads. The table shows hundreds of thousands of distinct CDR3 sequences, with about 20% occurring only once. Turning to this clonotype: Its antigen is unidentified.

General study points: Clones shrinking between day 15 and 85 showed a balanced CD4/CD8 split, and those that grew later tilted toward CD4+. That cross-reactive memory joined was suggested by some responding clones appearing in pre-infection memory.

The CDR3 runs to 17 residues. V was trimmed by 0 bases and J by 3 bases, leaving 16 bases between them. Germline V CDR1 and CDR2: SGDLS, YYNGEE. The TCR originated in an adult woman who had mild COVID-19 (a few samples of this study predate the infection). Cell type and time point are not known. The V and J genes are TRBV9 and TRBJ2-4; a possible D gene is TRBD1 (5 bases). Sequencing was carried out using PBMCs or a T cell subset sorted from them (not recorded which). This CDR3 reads CASSVGGWGSDKNIQYF. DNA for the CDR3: TGTGCCAGCAGCGTAGGGGGCTGGGGCTCTGACAAAAACATTCAGTACTTC.